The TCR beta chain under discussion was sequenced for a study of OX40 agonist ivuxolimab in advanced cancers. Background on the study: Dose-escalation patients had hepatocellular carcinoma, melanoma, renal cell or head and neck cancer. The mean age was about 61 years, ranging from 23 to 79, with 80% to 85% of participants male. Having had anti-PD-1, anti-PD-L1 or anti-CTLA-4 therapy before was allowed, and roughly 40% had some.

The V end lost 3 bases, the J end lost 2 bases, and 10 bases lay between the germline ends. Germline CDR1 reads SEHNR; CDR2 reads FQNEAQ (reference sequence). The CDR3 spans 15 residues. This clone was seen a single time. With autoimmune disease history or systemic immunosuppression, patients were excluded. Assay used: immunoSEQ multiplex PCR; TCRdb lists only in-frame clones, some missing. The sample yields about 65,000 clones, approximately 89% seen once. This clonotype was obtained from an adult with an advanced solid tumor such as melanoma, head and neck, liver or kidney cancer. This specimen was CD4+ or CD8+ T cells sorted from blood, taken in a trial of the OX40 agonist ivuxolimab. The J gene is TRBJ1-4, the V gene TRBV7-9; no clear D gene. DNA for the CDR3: TGTGCCAGCAGCTTTGAAGGGAAGACTAATGAAAAACTGTTTTTT. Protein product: CASSFEGKTNEKLFF.